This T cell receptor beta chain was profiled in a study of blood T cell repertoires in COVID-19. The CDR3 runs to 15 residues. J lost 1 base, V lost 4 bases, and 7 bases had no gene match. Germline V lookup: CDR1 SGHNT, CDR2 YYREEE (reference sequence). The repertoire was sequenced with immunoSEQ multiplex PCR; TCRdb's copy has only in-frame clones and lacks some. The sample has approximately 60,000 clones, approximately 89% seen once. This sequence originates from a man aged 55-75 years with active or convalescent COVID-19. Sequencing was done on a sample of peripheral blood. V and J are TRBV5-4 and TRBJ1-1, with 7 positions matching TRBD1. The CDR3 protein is CASSPRQGENTEAFF. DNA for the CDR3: TGTGCCAGCAGCCCGCGACAGGGAGAGAACACTGAAGCTTTCTTT. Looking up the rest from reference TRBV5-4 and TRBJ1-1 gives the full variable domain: ETGVTQSPTHLIKTRGQQVTLRCSSQSGHNTVSWYQQALGQGPQFIFQYYREEENGRGNFPPRFSGLQFPNYSSELNVNALELDDSALYLCASSPRQGENTEAFFGQGTRLTVV.